The present T cell receptor (beta chain) was sequenced within a study of cytomegalovirus exposure and HLA in healthy donors. With 60 Vbeta and 13 Jbeta primers, the PCR was carried out. Generated by immunoSEQ multiplex PCR, the TCRdb table keeps only in-frame clones and is missing some. This sample has 150,000 to 200,000 clones, with more than 70% found just once. The V end lost 0 bases, the J end lost 5 bases, and 16 bases lay between the germline ends. CDR3 length equals 16 residues. The germline gives CDR1 LGHNT, CDR2 FRNRAP. This clone has only one observation. This TCR was sampled from a boy under 18 in good health and CMV-seronegative. The genes are TRBV12-5 and TRBJ1-2; tentatively, D is TRBD1 (5 bases). The sequenced sample was PBMCs. CDR3 in amino acids: CASGLVVRGPLYGYTF. For the CDR3, the DNA is TGTGCTAGTGGTTTGGTAGTAAGGGGCCCCTTATATGGCTACACCTTC.